The 21 T cell receptor beta chains presented below share a single source sample, sequenced in a study of T-cell memory formation after mild COVID-19. TCRdb redid the calling of the 5' RACE reads with MiXCR, one entry per CDR3 protein. The sample has about 400,000 distinct CDR3 sequences, 13% to 15% seen once. Sequencing was done on a sample of PBMCs or a T cell subset sorted from them (not recorded which). The receptor set was obtained from a young man who had mild COVID-19 (a few samples of this study predate the infection). Cell type and time point are not known.

The rearrangement joins TRBV24-1 to TRBJ2-3; D is possibly TRBD1 (5 bases). The CDR3 extends over 14 amino acids. Germline CDR1 KGHDR, CDR2 SFDVKD. V lost 5 bases and J lost 2, with 10 bases in between. The CDR3 reads CATSVKGPTDTQYF. The CDR3 region has the DNA TGTGCCACCAGTGTTAAGGGGCCCACAGATACGCAGTATTTT.

This clonotype occurred a few times. Here the CDR3 reads CASRGTGGGPGSYEQYV. The DNA for the CDR3 is TGCGCCAGCAGGGGGACAGGGGGCGGACCGGGCTCCTACGAGCAGTACGTC. The chain links TRBV10-1 to TRBJ2-7; TRBD1 matches at 12 bases. The germline CDR1 and CDR2 sequences are WNHNN and SYGVQD (reference sequence). This CDR3 region has 17 residues. The V gene end was trimmed by 6 bases and the J gene end by 0 bases; junction bases not matched to a gene: 9.

V and J are TRBV11-1 and TRBJ2-2, with no clear D. Germline CDR1 SGHAT, CDR2 FQDESV (reference sequence). Trimming cost V 2 bases and J 5 bases, with 9 bases left between them. There are 14 residues in the CDR3. The CDR3: CASSLSGFTGELFF. The CDR3 DNA follows: TGTGCCAGCAGCTTAAGTGGGTTTACCGGGGAGCTGTTTTTT.

At least ten counts were recorded for this clonotype. The V and J genes are TRBV7-2 and TRBJ2-1; 8 nucleotides align to TRBD2. The CDR3 is 15 amino acids. Germline lookup yields CDR1 SGHTA and CDR2 FQGNSA. Trimming removed 2 bases from V and 2 bases from J; junction bases left unmatched: 2. CDR3 bases: TGTGCCAGCAGCTTAAATAGCGGGGCCTACAATGAGCAGTTCTTC. This gives the protein CASSLNSGAYNEQFF.

This clonotype has a handful of counts. This chain joins TRBV7-2 and TRBJ2-2, with D tentatively TRBD1 (6 bases). Germline CDR1 is SGHTA and CDR2 is FQGNSA. The CDR3 totals 17 residues. V lost 5 bases to trimming and J lost 0 bases, with 16 bases between them. The CDR3 loop is CASSAQPGQTNTGELFF. The CDR3 bases are TGTGCCAGCAGCGCACAGCCGGGACAAACGAACACCGGGGAGCTGTTTTTT.

In its sample, this clonotype was seen a few times. The chain is built from TRBV9 and TRBJ2-1; D gene unclear. V lost 2 bases to trimming and J lost 2 bases, with 11 bases between them. The CDR3 covers 15 residues. Germline V gene sequence: CDR1 SGDLS, CDR2 YYNGEE. In DNA, the CDR3 is TGTGCCAGCAGCGTTGACCCCACGCCCTACAATGAGCAGTTCTTC. Protein: CASSVDPTPYNEQFF.

V and J are TRBV24-1 and TRBJ1-2; D not certain. CDR3 length: 13 residues. V was pared by 1 base and J by 9 bases, with 11 bases between. Per germline, CDR1 KGHDR and CDR2 SFDVKD. The CDR3 sequence: CATSDFGGISYTF. DNA of the CDR3: TGTGCCACCAGTGATTTTGGAGGGATCAGCTACACCTTC.

The chain has TRBV18 and TRBJ2-1; no clear D. CDR3 length equals 15 residues. V lost 3 bases and J lost 0, with 9 bases in between. The germline CDR1 and CDR2 sequences are KGHSH and LQKENI. CDR3 sequence reads: CASSPSRSSYNEQFF. The CDR3 DNA reads as TGTGCCAGCTCACCTTCTAGGAGCTCCTACAATGAGCAGTTCTTC.

This clonotype appeared a few times. The rearrangement uses TRBV6-5 and TRBJ2-3; 10 bases align to TRBD2. Trimming took 7 bases from V and 1 from J; bases not matched to a gene: 2. The V gene's germline CDR1 is MNHEY and CDR2 SVGAGI. There are 14 residues in the CDR3. The CDR3 reads CASTTSGGTDTQYF. CDR3 bases: TGTGCCAGCACCACTAGCGGGGGCACAGATACGCAGTATTTT.

The rearrangement uses TRBV2 and TRBJ2-3; D is perhaps TRBD2 (5 bases). The germline V gene encodes CDR1 SNHLY and CDR2 FYNNEI. The length of the CDR3 is 13 residues. V shed 3 bases and J shed 6 bases, with 10 bases lying between them. In DNA, the CDR3 is TGTGCCAGCAGTGATCGGGATCGGGATACGCAGTATTTT. This codes for CASSDRDRDTQYF.

This clonotype was seen a handful of times. This chain links TRBV2 with TRBJ1-5, with 8 bases fitting TRBD1. Germline V CDR1 and CDR2: SNHLY, FYNNEI. CDR3 size: 15 residues. Trimming took 6 bases from V and 2 from J; bases not matched to a gene: 6. The CDR3 sequence is CASRWDRWGNQPQHF. DNA for the CDR3: TGTGCCAGCAGATGGGACAGGTGGGGCAATCAGCCCCAGCATTTT.

The chain employs TRBV28 and TRBJ1-4, with D tentatively TRBD1 (5 bases). The CDR3 covers 15 residues. From germline, CDR1 is MDHEN and CDR2 SYDVKM. Trimming pared 4 bases from V and 1 base from J, leaving 10 bases between. The CDR3 sequence is CASSSGHGTNEKLFF. CDR3 DNA sequence: TGTGCCAGCAGTTCCGGACATGGAACTAATGAAAAACTGTTTTTT.

This clonotype was found a few times. The V and J genes are TRBV4-2 and TRBJ1-1; no clear D gene. V lost 0 bases and J lost 2, with 7 bases in between. The CDR3 loop spans 14 amino acids. CDR1 and CDR2 from the germline V gene are LGHNA and YNFKEQ. CDR3 sequence: CASSQDPINTEAFF. The CDR3 DNA reads as TGTGCCAGCAGCCAAGATCCCATCAACACTGAAGCTTTCTTT.

This clonotype was counted between two and nine times. The chain combines TRBV28 with TRBJ2-7; 9 bases line up with TRBD1. CDR3 length equals 12 residues. Germline assignment: CDR1 MDHEN and CDR2 SYDVKM. The junction had 0 bases not matched to a gene; V was cut back by 6 bases and J by 3 bases. The CDR3 spells CASRGQGYEQYV. The CDR3, as DNA: TGTGCCAGCAGGGGACAGGGCTACGAGCAGTACGTC.

This clonotype was observed many times. This sequence joins TRBV7-9 and TRBJ2-5, with 9 nucleotides matching TRBD2. CDR1 is SEHNR, CDR2 FQNEAQ, per germline (reference sequence). This CDR3 is 15 amino acids long. V gave up 5 bases and J gave up 0 bases; unmatched junction bases: 4. Here the CDR3 reads CASSPRLADQETQYF. CDR3 nucleotide sequence: TGTGCCAGCAGCCCACGACTAGCGGACCAAGAGACCCAGTACTTC.

This clonotype was detected ten times or more. The genes are TRBV7-2 and TRBJ1-5, with D uncertain. This CDR3 is built from 15 residues. Trimming removed 6 bases at V and 0 bases at J, with 12 bases between. The germline V gene encodes CDR1 SGHTA and CDR2 FQGNSA. CDR3 sequence: CASRPGGPSNQPQHF. The CDR3 DNA follows: TGTGCCAGCAGGCCGGGCGGCCCTAGCAATCAGCCCCAGCATTTT.

The chain's CDR3 is CASRIAGGGGETQYF. The CDR3 region has the DNA TGTGCCAGCAGAATAGCGGGGGGAGGAGGGGAGACCCAGTACTTC. The chain couples TRBV12-3 or TRBV12-4 to TRBJ2-5; TRBD2 matches at 10 bases. The CDR3 runs to 15 residues. The trim removed 6 bases at V and 5 bases at J, leaving 9 bases unmatched.

J is TRBJ1-5 and V is TRBV12-3 or TRBV12-4; 9 positions match TRBD1. This CDR3 region has 13 residues. V shed 7 bases and J 6 bases; nucleotides not matched to a gene: 4. The CDR3 region is CASKDRGGQPQHF. The CDR3 bases are TGTGCCAGCAAGGACAGGGGCGGTCAGCCCCAGCATTTT.

This clonotype was seen a few times. DNA of the CDR3: TGTGCCATCAGTGAAGTACAAGAGACCCAGTACTTC. Translating gives CAISEVQETQYF. This chain uses TRBV10-3 with TRBJ2-5; no clear D gene. This CDR3 comprises 12 residues. V was shortened by 3 bases and J by 2 bases, with 4 bases between the two germline ends. Germline V gene data show CDR1 as ENHRY and CDR2 as SYGVKD.

The V gene is TRBV5-6, the J gene TRBJ2-2, with 7 nucleotides matching TRBD1. V shed 2 bases and J 6 bases; nucleotides not matched to a gene: 10. This CDR3 has 16 amino acids. The germline V gene encodes CDR1 SGHDT and CDR2 YYEEEE. The CDR3 DNA follows: TGTGCCAGCAGCTTAATCGCAGGGGGACCTGCCGGGGAGCTGTTTTTT. Translating gives CASSLIAGGPAGELFF.

The rearrangement uses TRBV20-1 and TRBJ1-3; D is undetermined. The CDR3 has 14 residues. Germline V gene lookup returns CDR1 DFQATT and CDR2 SNEGSKA (reference sequence). Trimming took 6 bases from V and 4 from J, leaving 16 bases between them. The CDR3 reads CSASPPGSGNTIYF. In DNA form, the CDR3 reads TGCAGTGCGAGCCCGCCGGGCTCGGGAAACACCATATATTTT.